The rows below give T cell receptor beta chains drawn from one sample of a study of T cell responses to AZD1222 COVID-19 vaccine. Libraries were prepared by immunoSEQ multiplex PCR; TCRdb keeps only in-frame clonotypes and omits some of them. There are approximately 220,000 clones in the sample; roughly 91% occur only once, and roughly 0.99% lies in the top ten. The sequencing here drew on peripheral blood, taken on day 0 of MenACWY control vaccination. These receptors were collected from an adult in good health. The CDR3 runs from the conserved cysteine through the conserved F or W. Clone size appears in some rows only: once, few, many, or a class for an expanded clone.

v_gene,j_gene,abundance,CDR3aa
TRBV2,TRBJ1-5,NA,CASSLNTGFQPQHF
TRBV27,TRBJ1-6,NA,CASSGTWGSPLHF
TRBV7-9,TRBJ1-1,NA,CASSLERGVNTEAFF
TRBV12-3/TRBV12-4,TRBJ2-7,NA,CASLSRRNEQYF
TRBV4-3,TRBJ1-1,NA,CASSRDRGGTEAFF
TRBV4-1,TRBJ1-1,once,CASSQDPRGTGAFF
TRBV7-3,TRBJ2-1,once,CASSLIAGSYNEQFF
TRBV13,TRBJ1-1,NA,CASSRDGEAFF
TRBV4-1,TRBJ1-1,NA,CASSQMLGGTEAFF
TRBV5-1,TRBJ1-1,NA,CASSLGQGMNTEAFF
TRBV4-1,TRBJ1-2,few,CASSQVQETYTF
TRBV28,TRBJ2-2,few,CASTPPAGTPNTGELFF
TRBV19,TRBJ2-5,NA,CASSRQGSAETQYF
TRBV11-1,TRBJ2-2,few,CASSAWGLSNTGELFF
TRBV24-1,TRBJ1-1,few,CATSDVRGKNTEAFF
TRBV6-5,TRBJ2-7,NA,CASSRDRGTGEQYF
TRBV7-8,TRBJ1-1,NA,CASSLARVMNTEAFF
TRBV7-9,TRBJ1-6,NA,CASSRIDSPLHF
TRBV18,TRBJ1-5,NA,CASSPSPGQPQHF